The present entry profiles one TCR beta chain with its context. Its target is not known. This clone may be a read error of a much larger clone one base away. Alpha and beta constant-region primers primed reverse transcription of 400 to 650 ng RNA. Separate chain-specific third strand synthesis with multiplexing indices produced the alpha and beta libraries. One entry per CDR3 protein, called by TCRdb with MiXCR from the 5' RACE reads. The sample has over 7,500 distinct CDR3 sequences; 5% to 6.5% are singletons. These data originate in a study of HIV-infected patients and healthy controls. Points from the study as a whole: CMV-associated CDR3s mostly grew nonsignificantly during therapy, while HIV-associated CDR3s declined significantly.

No cell fractionation was done, so the repertoire covers all unsorted peripheral blood T cells. This CDR3 is built from 14 residues. Germline assignment: CDR1 LNHNV and CDR2 YYDKDF (reference sequence). J is TRBJ1-3 and V is TRBV15; D gene unclear. The source was blood, collected before antiretroviral therapy. The sequence was obtained from an adult with HIV infection. In DNA form, the CDR3 reads TGTGCCACCAGAAGAGATTATACGGACTCATATTGCGATTTT. Translated: CATRRDYTDSYCDF.